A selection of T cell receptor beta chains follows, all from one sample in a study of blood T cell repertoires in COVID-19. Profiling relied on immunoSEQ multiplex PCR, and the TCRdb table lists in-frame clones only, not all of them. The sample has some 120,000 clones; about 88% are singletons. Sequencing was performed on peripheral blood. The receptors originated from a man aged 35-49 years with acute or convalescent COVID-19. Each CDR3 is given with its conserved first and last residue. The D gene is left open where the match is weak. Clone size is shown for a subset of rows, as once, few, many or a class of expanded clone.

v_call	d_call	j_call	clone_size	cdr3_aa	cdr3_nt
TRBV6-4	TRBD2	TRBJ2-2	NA	CASSLLAGALNTGELFF	TGTGCCAGCAGCCTACTAGCGGGGGCGCTAAACACCGGGGAGCTGTTTTTT
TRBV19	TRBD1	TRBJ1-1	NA	CASSIQGAITEAFF	TGTGCCAGTAGTATTCAGGGGGCAATCACTGAAGCTTTCTTT
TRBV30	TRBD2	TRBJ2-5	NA	CAWSMGLAGETQYF	TGTGCCTGGAGTATGGGACTAGCGGGAGAGACCCAGTACTTC
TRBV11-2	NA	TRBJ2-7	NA	CASSLDSPYEQYF	TGTGCCAGCAGCTTAGATTCCCCTTACGAGCAGTACTTC
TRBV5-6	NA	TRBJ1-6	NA	CASSLRGSSYNSPLHF	TGTGCCAGCAGCTTACGGGGGAGCTCCTATAATTCACCCCTCCACTTT
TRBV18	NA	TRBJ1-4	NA	CASSPLPREKLFF	TGTGCCAGCTCACCTTTGCCGCGCGAAAAACTGTTTTTT
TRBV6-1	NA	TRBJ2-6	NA	CASSEAPQASSGANVLTF	TGTGCCAGCAGTGAAGCCCCGCAGGCAAGCTCTGGGGCCAACGTCCTGACTTTC
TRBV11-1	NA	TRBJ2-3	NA	CASSLNTSPLTDTQYF	TGTGCCAGCAGCTTAAATACTAGCCCCCTCACAGATACGCAGTATTTT
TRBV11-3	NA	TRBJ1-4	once	CASSLDLSWGTGATNEKLFF	TGTGCCAGCAGCTTAGACCTAAGTTGGGGGACTGGTGCAACTAATGAAAAACTGTTTTTT
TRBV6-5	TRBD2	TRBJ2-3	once	CATATSVPDTQYF	TGTGCCACCGCGACTAGCGTCCCAGATACGCAGTATTTT
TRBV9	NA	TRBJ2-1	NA	CASSSNPKATSPFF	TGTGCCAGCAGCTCAAACCCGAAGGCGACTAGTCCGTTCTTC
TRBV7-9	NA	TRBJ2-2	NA	CASSSDGELFF	TGTGCCAGCAGCTCAGACGGGGAGCTGTTTTTT
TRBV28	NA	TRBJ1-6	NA	CASMRSYNSPLHF	TGTGCCAGCATGCGATCCTATAATTCACCCCTCCACTTT
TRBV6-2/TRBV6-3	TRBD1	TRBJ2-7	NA	CASSFVQGEFYEQYF	TGTGCCAGCAGTTTCGTACAGGGGGAATTCTACGAGCAGTACTTC
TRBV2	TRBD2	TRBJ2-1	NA	CASGGTSGSGEQFF	TGTGCCAGCGGGGGGACTAGCGGGAGTGGCGAGCAGTTCTTC
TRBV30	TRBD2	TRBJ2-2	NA	CAWSKSGDTGELFF	TGTGCCTGGAGTAAGAGCGGGGACACCGGGGAGCTGTTTTTT
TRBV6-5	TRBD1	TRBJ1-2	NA	CASSYSVLGQGYGYTF	TGTGCCAGCAGTTACTCGGTCCTTGGACAGGGGTATGGCTACACCTTC
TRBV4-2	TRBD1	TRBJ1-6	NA	CASSQDWQGGSPLHF	TGTGCCAGCAGCCAAGATTGGCAGGGGGGTTCACCCCTCCACTTT
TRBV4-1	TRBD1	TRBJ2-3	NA	CASSQDRELTQYF	TGCGCCAGCAGCCAGGACAGGGAGCTTACGCAGTATTTT
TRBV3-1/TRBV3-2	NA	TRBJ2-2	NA	CASSQAGGTGELFF	TGTGCCAGCAGCCAAGCGGGTGGTACCGGGGAGCTGTTTTTT
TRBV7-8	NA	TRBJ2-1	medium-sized	CASSLQGYNEQFF	TGTGCCAGCAGCTTACAGGGCTACAATGAGCAGTTCTTC
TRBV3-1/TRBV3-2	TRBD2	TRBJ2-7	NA	CASSRTRDEQYF	TGTGCCAGCAGCCGGACTAGGGACGAGCAGTACTTC
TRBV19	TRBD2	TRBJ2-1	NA	CASSIGSGRQYNEQFF	TGTGCCAGTAGTATCGGGAGCGGGAGGCAGTACAATGAGCAGTTCTTC
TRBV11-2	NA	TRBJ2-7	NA	CASSLQGYEQYF	TGTGCCAGCAGCTTACAGGGGTACGAGCAGTACTTC
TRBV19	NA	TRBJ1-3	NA	CASSMTGMPGNTIYF	TGTGCCAGTAGTATGACAGGAATGCCTGGAAACACCATATATTTT
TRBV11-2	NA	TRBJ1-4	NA	CASSPTATNEKLFF	TGTGCCAGCAGCCCCACTGCAACTAATGAAAAACTGTTTTTT
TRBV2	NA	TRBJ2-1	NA	CASSERRSSYNEQFF	TGTGCCAGCAGTGAGCGGCGGAGCTCCTACAATGAGCAGTTCTTC
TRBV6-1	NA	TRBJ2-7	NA	CASSETRGRGEQYF	TGTGCCAGCAGTGAGACCAGGGGGCGGGGGGAGCAGTACTTC
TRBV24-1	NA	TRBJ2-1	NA	CATRGGIHNEQFF	TGTGCCACCAGGGGGGGTATACACAATGAGCAGTTCTTC
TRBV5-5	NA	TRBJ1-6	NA	CASSLVTGNSPLHF	TGTGCCAGCAGCTTGGTTACAGGGAATTCACCCCTCCACTTT
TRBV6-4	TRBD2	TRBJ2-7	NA	CASRPGGYSLRSHEQYF	TGTGCCAGCAGGCCGGGGGGTTATAGTTTAAGGTCCCACGAGCAGTACTTC
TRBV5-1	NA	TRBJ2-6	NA	CASSIMGAGANVLTF	TGCGCCAGCAGTATCATGGGAGCTGGGGCCAACGTCCTGACTTTC
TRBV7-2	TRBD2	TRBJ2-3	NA	CASSLAPSGVQVDTQYF	TGTGCCAGCAGCTTAGCGCCTAGCGGGGTACAGGTAGATACGCAGTATTTT
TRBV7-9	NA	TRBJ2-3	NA	CASSLRGSTDTQYF	TGTGCCAGCAGCTTACGGGGGAGCACAGATACGCAGTATTTT
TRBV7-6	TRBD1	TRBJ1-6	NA	CASSSGTVSPLHF	TGTGCCAGCAGCTCCGGGACAGTGTCACCCCTCCACTTT
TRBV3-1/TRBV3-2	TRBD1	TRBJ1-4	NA	CASSRSGGRFEKLFF	TGTGCCAGCAGCCGCTCAGGGGGCAGGTTTGAAAAACTGTTTTTT
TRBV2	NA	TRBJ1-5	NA	CASSVGGTHQPQHF	TGTGCCAGCAGTGTGGGGGGAACTCATCAGCCCCAGCATTTT
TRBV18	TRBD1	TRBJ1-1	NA	CASSPDRATEAFF	TGTGCCAGCTCACCCGACAGGGCAACTGAAGCTTTCTTT
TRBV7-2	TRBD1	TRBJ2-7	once	CASSPRTGSYEQYF	TGTGCCAGCAGCCCTCGGACAGGATCCTACGAGCAGTACTTC
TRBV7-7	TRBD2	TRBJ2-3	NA	CASSQTSGVSTDTQYF	TGTGCTAGCAGCCAGACTAGCGGGGTTAGCACAGATACGCAGTATTTT
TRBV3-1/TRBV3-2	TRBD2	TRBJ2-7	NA	CASSNVGRESYEQYF	TGTGCCAGCAGCAACGTAGGGCGGGAGAGTTACGAGCAGTACTTC
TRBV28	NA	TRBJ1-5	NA	CASSLRVQPQHF	TGTGCCAGCAGCCTCAGGGTGCAGCCCCAGCATTTT
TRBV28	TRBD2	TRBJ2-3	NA	CASGLAVTDTQYF	TGTGCCAGCGGACTAGCGGTGACAGATACGCAGTATTTT
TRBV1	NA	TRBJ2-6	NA	CTSSQESGSTGANVLTF	TGCACCAGCAGCCAAGAAAGCGGGAGTACTGGGGCCAACGTCCTGACTTTC
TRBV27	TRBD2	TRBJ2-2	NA	CASSLWASGNGGELFF	TGTGCCAGCAGTTTATGGGCTAGCGGGAATGGCGGGGAGCTGTTTTTT
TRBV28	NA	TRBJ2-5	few	CASSEGVSVETQYF	TGTGCCAGCAGTGAGGGAGTTAGCGTCGAGACCCAGTACTTC
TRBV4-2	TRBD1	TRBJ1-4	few	CASSQDRRNEKLFF	TGTGCCAGCAGCCAGGACAGGCGTAATGAAAAACTGTTTTTT
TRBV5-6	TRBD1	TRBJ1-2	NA	CASSLSRGRAYGYTF	TGTGCCAGCAGCTTGTCCAGGGGGCGCGCCTATGGCTACACCTTC